These T cell receptor beta chains were read from a single sample in a study of blood T cells in healthy people across ages. A single record per CDR3 protein comes from TCRdb applying MiXCR to the 5' RACE reads. The table lists fewer than 2,000,000 distinct CDR3 sequences, roughly 30% of them singletons. Material: blood. The receptor source for this set is a woman aged 25 to 39 in good health. The CDR3 runs from the conserved cysteine through the conserved F or W. A D gene is named only where the DNA matches it firmly. The size field is filled for only some rows; it gives once, few, many or a size class.

>many|.|TRBJ2-7|TRBV20-1|14
CSAREPGPLYEQYF
TGCAGTGCTAGAGAACCGGGACCCTTATACGAGCAGTACTTC
>many|TRBD2|TRBJ2-1|TRBV25-1|14
CASSGRTSDNEQFF
TGTGCCAGCAGTGGCCGCACTAGCGACAATGAGCAGTTCTTC
>.|TRBD1|TRBJ2-7|TRBV4-1|16
CASSQVMGQLTYEQYF
TGCGCCAGCAGCCAAGTTATGGGACAGCTTACCTACGAGCAGTACTTC
>few|.|TRBJ2-1|TRBV9|16
CASSVDSGGTGNEQFF
TGTGCCAGCAGCGTAGATTCGGGGGGCACTGGGAATGAGCAGTTCTTC
>.|.|TRBJ2-1|TRBV30|12
CAWSRTPNEQFF
TGTGCCTGGAGTAGGACACCCAATGAGCAGTTCTTC
>few|.|TRBJ1-1|TRBV20-1|14
CSAKQVRGATEAFF
TGCAGTGCTAAGCAAGTCCGGGGGGCGACTGAAGCTTTCTTT
>.|.|TRBJ2-4|TRBV5-4|16
CASSLSGPVAKNIQYF
TGTGCCAGCAGCTTGAGCGGGCCTGTAGCCAAGAACATTCAGTACTTC
>few|.|TRBJ2-5|TRBV21-1|15
CASKGLAGLQETQYF
TGTGCCAGCAAGGGCCTAGCAGGACTCCAAGAGACCCAGTACTTC
>.|.|TRBJ2-7|TRBV28|15
CASSLWEVTPNEQYF
TGTGCCAGCAGTTTATGGGAGGTAACGCCGAACGAGCAGTACTTC
>.|.|TRBJ2-1|TRBV20-1|13
CSAPRTSNNEQFF
TGCAGTGCCCCCCGGACGTCCAACAATGAGCAGTTCTTC
>.|TRBD1|TRBJ2-1|TRBV20-1|17
CSALDRGELGSYNEQFF
TGCAGTGCTCTGGACAGGGGGGAATTAGGATCCTACAATGAGCAGTTCTTC
>.|TRBD1|TRBJ2-7|TRBV2|13
CATTGQGKGEQYF
TGTGCCACTACAGGACAGGGGAAGGGCGAGCAGTACTTC
>.|.|TRBJ1-2|TRBV12-3/TRBV12-4|14
CASSDQGIWYGYTF
TGTGCCAGCAGTGATCAGGGAATTTGGTATGGCTACACCTTC
>.|TRBD1|TRBJ2-1|TRBV10-3|13
CAIKTGGYNEQFF
TGTGCCATCAAAACAGGGGGCTACAATGAGCAGTTCTTC
>.|.|TRBJ1-5|TRBV5-1|18
CASSLGATDGGGNQPQHF
TGCGCCAGCAGCTTGGGTGCGACAGACGGAGGTGGCAATCAGCCCCAGCATTTT
>.|.|TRBJ1-4|TRBV15|13
CATSAGMGEKLFF
TGTGCCACCTCCGCAGGGATGGGTGAAAAACTGTTTTTT
>few|.|TRBJ2-5|TRBV20-1|12
CSAAGHWETQYF
TGCAGTGCCGCCGGACATTGGGAGACCCAGTACTTC
>.|.|TRBJ2-7|TRBV5-1|14
CASSTLESSYEQYF
TGCGCCAGCAGTACCCTTGAGAGCTCCTACGAGCAGTACTTC
>few|.|TRBJ2-3|TRBV12-3/TRBV12-4|13
CASSPPGIDTQYF
TGTGCCAGCAGCCCCCCCGGGATCGATACGCAGTATTTT
>.|.|TRBJ2-5|TRBV9|16
CASSSQGISVQETQYF
TGTGCCAGCAGCTCACAAGGCATCTCGGTACAAGAGACCCAGTACTTC
>many|.|TRBJ2-1|TRBV29-1|14
CSVAGNPSYNEQFF
TGCAGCGTTGCGGGGAACCCCTCCTACAATGAGCAGTTCTTC
>few|.|TRBJ1-1|TRBV25-1|15
CASSEVDATKSEAFF
TGTGCCAGCAGTGAAGTAGATGCAACCAAATCTGAAGCTTTCTTT